The 11 T cell receptor beta chains below were found in one sample sequenced in a study of siplizumab effects on memory and regulatory T cells (dated by TCRdb to between 2018 and 2020). The library was prepared using the immunoSEQ multiplex PCR assay. TCRdb mirrors the immuneACCESS table, restricted to in-frame sequences. Some clones are absent from its copies; in checked studies, under half trace to an unresolved V gene, and the reason for the others is unknown. Within this sample are around 110,000 clones, with roughly 94% of them counted one time only. The ten largest clonotypes hold roughly 1.8% of the sample. The sequencing input was non-Treg CD4+ T cells sorted from blood. The sample's cell subset or site label, in plain terms: FACS-sorted unstimulated CD4+ non-regulatory T cells. Receptor source: a human donor in good health.

V and J are TRBV7-3 and TRBJ2-3, with D possibly being TRBD1 or TRBD2 (5 bases each). CDR1 is SGHTA, CDR2 FQGTGA, per germline. The CDR3 length is 17 residues. The germline V and J ends were trimmed by 0 bases and 0 bases, with 13 bases remaining between them. CDR3 in DNA: TGTGCCAGCAGCTTAACCCTAGGGGAGAGGAGCACAGATACGCAGTATTTT. Translating gives CASSLTLGERSTDTQYF.

The V and J genes are TRBV9 and TRBJ1-1, with 11 bases that match TRBD1. Germline CDR1 SGDLS, CDR2 YYNGEE. The V gene end was trimmed by 4 bases and the J gene end by 6 bases; junction bases not matched to a gene: 11. CDR3 length: 16 residues. CDR3 bases: TGTGCCAGCAGCCCTCGGACAGGGGGCGGCGGCGCTGAAGCTTTCTTT. This gives the protein CASSPRTGGGGAEAFF.

The gene calls are TRBV19 and TRBJ2-7; no reliable D call. Trimming pared 5 bases from V and 5 bases from J, leaving 13 bases between. Germline V lookup: CDR1 LNHDA, CDR2 SQIVND (reference sequence). The CDR3 totals 13 residues. CDR3 region: CASSGWPRDEQYF. As DNA, the CDR3 is TGTGCCAGTAGTGGGTGGCCTCGGGACGAGCAGTACTTC.

The V call is TRBV7-9, the J call TRBJ2-1; D remains unclear. CDR3 length: 15 amino acids. Germline CDR1 SEHNR, CDR2 FQNEAQ (reference sequence). The V and J ends lost 1 base and 5 bases respectively, with 12 bases between them. DNA of the CDR3: TGTGCCAGCAGCTTAGTAGGAGACGGAGACAATGAGCAGTTCTTC. Protein product: CASSLVGDGDNEQFF.

The chain is built from TRBV4-2 and TRBJ2-7; 9 positions agree with TRBD2. J was trimmed by 0 bases and V by 3 bases; bases with no gene match: 3. CDR3 length: 15 amino acids. Germline CDR1 and CDR2: LGHNA and YNFKEQ. The CDR3 region has the DNA TGTGCCAGCAGCCAGTCAGCGGGGGGCTCCTACGAGCAGTACTTC. Translated: CASSQSAGGSYEQYF.

V usage is TRBV21-1 and J usage is TRBJ1-4. TRBV21-1 is reported as a pseudogene. CDR3 size: 13 residues. The CDR3 reads CASSRAGGEKLFF. The CDR3 bases are TGTGCCAGCAGTAGGGCGGGGGGTGAAAAACTGTTTTTT.

The chain combines TRBV6-5 with TRBJ2-7, with 8 bases that match TRBD2. CDR1 MNHEY and CDR2 SVGAGI come from the germline V gene. The CDR3 extends over 16 amino acids. The trim removed 0 bases at V and 1 base at J, leaving 5 bases unmatched. The CDR3 DNA is TGTGCCAGCAGTTACTCAGGCGGGGGGCTTTCCTACGAGCAGTACTTC. Amino acid sequence: CASSYSGGGLSYEQYF.

V gene TRBV10-1 combines with J gene TRBJ2-1; tentative D call: TRBD2 (7 bases). The germline CDR1 and CDR2 sequences are WNHNN and SYGVQD (reference sequence). Trimming removed 6 bases from V and 7 bases from J, with 16 bases in between. The CDR3 consists of 14 residues. CDR3 sequence reads: CASSKIGGANEQFF. The CDR3 DNA follows: TGCGCCAGCAGCAAAATAGGGGGGGCGAATGAGCAGTTCTTC.

V gene TRBV30 combines with J gene TRBJ2-1, with D maybe TRBD1 (8 bases). This CDR3 region has 12 residues. Germline lookup yields CDR1 GTSNPN and CDR2 SVGIG (reference sequence). This CDR3 is CVTGGGYNEQFF. The CDR3 DNA reads as TGTGTCACAGGGGGGGGGTACAATGAGCAGTTCTTC. Based on the CDR3 plus reference TRBV30 and TRBJ2-1, the full variable domain is SQTIHQWPATLVQPVGSPLSLECTVEGTSNPNLYWYRQAAGRGLQLLFYSVGIGQISSEVPQNLSASRPQDRQFILSSKKLLLSDSGFYLCVTGGGYNEQFFGPGTRLTVL.

The V gene is TRBV19, the J gene TRBJ1-1, with 7 bases that match TRBD1. V lost 7 bases to trimming and J lost 3 bases; unmatched junction nucleotides: 8. The CDR3 totals 14 residues. Germline lookup yields CDR1 LNHDA and CDR2 SQIVND (reference sequence). For the CDR3, the DNA is TGTGCCAGTATTCGACAGGGAAAGGACACTGAAGCTTTCTTT. It codes for CASIRQGKDTEAFF.

J is TRBJ2-1 and V is TRBV18; D possibly uses TRBD1 or TRBD2 (5 bases each). CDR1 is KGHSH and CDR2 is LQKENI in the germline V gene. Between the trimmed V and J ends, which lost 5 bases and 9 bases, there was a span of 20 bases. The CDR3 is 15 amino acids. CDR3 coding DNA: TGTGCCAGCTCAGGGCTGACTGGGAAAGGGACTGAGCAGTTCTTC. Its translation: CASSGLTGKGTEQFF.